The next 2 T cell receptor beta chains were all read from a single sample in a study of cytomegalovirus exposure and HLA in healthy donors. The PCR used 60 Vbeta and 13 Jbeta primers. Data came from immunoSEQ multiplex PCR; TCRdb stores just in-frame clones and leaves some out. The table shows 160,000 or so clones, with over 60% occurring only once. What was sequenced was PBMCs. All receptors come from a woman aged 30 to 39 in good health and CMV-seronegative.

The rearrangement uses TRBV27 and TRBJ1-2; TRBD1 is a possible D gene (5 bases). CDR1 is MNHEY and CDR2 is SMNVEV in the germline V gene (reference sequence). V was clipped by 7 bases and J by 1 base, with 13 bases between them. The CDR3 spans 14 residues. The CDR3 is CASKNRQGNYGYTF. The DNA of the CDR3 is TGTGCCAGCAAAAACCGCCAGGGTAACTATGGCTACACCTTC.

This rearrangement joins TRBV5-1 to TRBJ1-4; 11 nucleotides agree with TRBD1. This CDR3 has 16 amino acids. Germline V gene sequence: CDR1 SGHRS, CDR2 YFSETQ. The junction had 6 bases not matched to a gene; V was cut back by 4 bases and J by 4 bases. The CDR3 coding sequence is TGCGCCAGCAGCGGCGGACAGGGGGCCTTTAATGAAAAACTGTTTTTT. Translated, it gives CASSGGQGAFNEKLFF.